There are many counts of the clone carrying this TCR beta chain. The CDR3 is 13 residues long. CDR1 is SQVTM and CDR2 is ANQGSEA in the germline V gene. Trimming removed 1 base from V and 3 bases from J, with 8 bases in between. This specimen belongs to a study of early T cells in non-severe SARS-CoV-2 infection. Across the whole study: With bulk RNA from unsorted whole blood as input, sequencing yielded unpaired chains.

TCRdb reprocessed the 5' RACE reads with MiXCR, giving one entry per CDR3 protein. The sample lists about 33,000 distinct CDR3 sequences, approximately 4.6% occurring once. V usage is TRBV29-1 and J usage is TRBJ2-3; a possible D gene is TRBD2 (5 bases). The sequence was obtained from an adult who was a healthcare worker with PCR-confirmed SARS-CoV-2 infection or an uninfected control (not recorded which). The sequenced sample consisted of whole blood. As DNA, the CDR3 is TGCAGCGTTGAAGTCGGGGTAACAGATACGCAGTATTTT. Protein product: CSVEVGVTDTQYF.